Listed below are T cell receptor beta chains from one sample, sequenced in a study of shared clonotypes between healthy human individuals. Libraries were prepared by immunoSEQ multiplex PCR; TCRdb keeps only in-frame clonotypes and omits some of them. The sample has around 700,000 clones; 92% are singletons. What was sequenced was naive CD8+ T cells sorted from blood. The receptors stem from a young man in good health. The CDR3 runs from the conserved cysteine through the conserved F or W. D genes are given only for firm matches. For some rows the clone size is stated as once, few or many, or as a class when expanded; others skip it.

>-|TRBJ2-7|TRBD1|TRBV9
TGTGCCAGCAGCGTAGCCCCGGACAGGGTAAGCGAGCAGTACTTC
CASSVAPDRVSEQYF
>once|TRBJ2-1|TRBD2|TRBV4-2
TGTGCCAGCAGCCCCGAGGCTAGCGGGAGTATGTTTGATGAGCAGTTCTTC
CASSPEASGSMFDEQFF
>-|TRBJ1-2|TRBD1|TRBV27
TGTGCCAGCAGTTTCGGCGCTGGCAGGGGGGACTATGGCTACACCTTC
CASSFGAGRGDYGYTF
>-|TRBJ2-5|-|TRBV11-2
TGTGCCAGCAGCCCGACACGGCCCGGGGAGACCCAGTACTTC
CASSPTRPGETQYF
>-|TRBJ2-1|TRBD2|TRBV5-1
TGCGCCAGCACTAGCGGGAGGGAAGATGAGCAGTTCTTC
CASTSGREDEQFF
>once|TRBJ2-5|TRBD1|TRBV11-3
TGTGCCAGCAGCCCCGGGACAGGCCTAATCCAACAAGAGACCCAGTACTTC
CASSPGTGLIQQETQYF
>-|TRBJ2-1|-|TRBV27
TGTGCCAGCAGTTTTCTGGAAGATGAGCAGTTCTTC
CASSFLEDEQFF
>-|TRBJ2-7|-|TRBV4-1
TGCGCCAGCAGCCAAGGGGGAGTCACCTACGAGCAGTACTTC
CASSQGGVTYEQYF
>-|TRBJ1-1|-|TRBV6-1
TGTGCCAGCAGTGTGCACAGGGTGGGGAGTAGAAACACTGAAGCTTTCTTT
CASSVHRVGSRNTEAFF
>-|TRBJ1-2|-|TRBV9
TGTGCCAGCAGCGTAGCCGCCTCCTATCGAGGGGACGAATATGGCTACACCTTC
CASSVAASYRGDEYGYTF
>-|TRBJ2-1|-|TRBV28
TGTGCCAGCAGTCCCCAACTGACAGGCAACCCCTCGGATGAGCAGTTCTTC
CASSPQLTGNPSDEQFF
>once|TRBJ2-1|-|TRBV11-2
TGTGCCAGCGAAAACACGGGATCCTACAATGAGCAGTTCTTC
CASENTGSYNEQFF
>-|TRBJ2-3|TRBD1|TRBV5-4
TGTGCCAGCAGCTTACAGGGGGCAAGAGATACGCAGTATTTT
CASSLQGARDTQYF
>-|TRBJ2-7|-|TRBV11-2
TGTGCCAGCAGCTTTGGGACTTTCTCCTACGAGCAGTACTTC
CASSFGTFSYEQYF
>-|TRBJ1-1|TRBD1|TRBV7-9
TGTGCCAGCAGCTTAGACGGACAGGGGGACACTGAAGCTTTCTTT
CASSLDGQGDTEAFF
>-|TRBJ2-1|-|TRBV28
TGTGCCAGCAGTTTAGAGCTAGGGAACAATGAGCAGTTCTTC
CASSLELGNNEQFF
>-|TRBJ1-1|-|TRBV19
TGTGCCAGTAGTACCCCTTGGGAGGGGCATGCTTTCTTT
CASSTPWEGHAFF
>-|TRBJ1-4|-|TRBV28
TGTGCCAGCGAAGGCGGTTCGACTGCAACTAATGAAAAACTGTTTTTT
CASEGGSTATNEKLFF
>few|TRBJ2-7|TRBD1|TRBV27
TGTGCCAGCAGTACCGCCCGACAGGGGGTGTACGAGCAGTACTTC
CASSTARQGVYEQYF
>-|TRBJ1-4|-|TRBV6-5
TGTGCCAGCAGTTACTTCCCGGACGCTAATGAAAAACTGTTTTTT
CASSYFPDANEKLFF
>-|TRBJ2-7|-|TRBV7-2
TGTGCCAGCAGCTTAGGTAGCGGAGTATCCTACGAGCAGTACTTC
CASSLGSGVSYEQYF
>-|TRBJ2-2|-|TRBV7-9
TGTGCCAGCAGCCTTAGAGGGGCCACCGGGGAGCTGTTTTTT
CASSLRGATGELFF
>-|TRBJ1-2|-|TRBV7-2
TGTGCCAGCAGCCCGCGACCAAGGAGCGACTATGGCTACACCTTC
CASSPRPRSDYGYTF
>-|TRBJ2-7|TRBD2|TRBV9
TGTGCCAGCAGCACTAGCGGGAGTACCGGTGAGCAGTACTTC
CASSTSGSTGEQYF
>-|TRBJ2-2|TRBD2|TRBV27
TGTGCCAGCAGTAGCCTAGCGGCCACCGGGGAGCTGTTTTTT
CASSSLAATGELFF
>-|TRBJ2-1|-|TRBV29-1
TGCAGCGTTGGGAACGACCGCTCCTACAATGAGCAGTTCTTC
CSVGNDRSYNEQFF
>-|TRBJ1-5|-|TRBV11-2
TGTGCCAGCAGCTTACCCGGGCCTTATCAGCCCCAGCATTTT
CASSLPGPYQPQHF
>-|TRBJ2-1|TRBD2|TRBV7-9
TGTGCCAGCAGCTACCTAGCGGCTTGGGGGTACAATGAGCAGTTCTTC
CASSYLAAWGYNEQFF
>-|TRBJ1-5|-|TRBV15
TGTGCCACCAGCAGAGATATAGTTAGGGGACGCCGGGTGCCCCAGCATTTT
CATSRDIVRGRRVPQHF
>-|TRBJ2-7|TRBD1|TRBV11-2
TGTGCCAGCAGCTTAGTGGGACAGGGGGCCAACGAGCAGTACTTC
CASSLVGQGANEQYF
>-|TRBJ2-2|-|TRBV27
TGTGCCAGCAGTTTAAATCTAGTTGTCGACACCGGGGAGCTGTTTTTT
CASSLNLVVDTGELFF
>-|TRBJ2-1|-|TRBV27
TGTGCCAGCAGTTTGGGGGGGCCCGGAGGCGAGCAGTTCTTC
CASSLGGPGGEQFF